The rows below give T cell receptor beta chains drawn from one sample of a study of blood T cell repertoires in COVID-19. Here immunoSEQ multiplex PCR was the method, and the copy in TCRdb shows in-frame clones only, minus some. The top ten clones hold roughly 3.2% of a sample with about 490,000 clones, around 85% of them seen once. Sequenced: peripheral blood. The receptors were gathered from a human donor in a cohort sampled during active COVID-19. CDR3s include the opening cysteine and the closing phenylalanine or tryptophan. A D gene is named only where the DNA matches it firmly. Some rows mark clone size as missing; the rest say once, few, many or name a class of expanded clone.

D gene: .
J gene: TRBJ1-3
V gene: TRBV27
clone size: .
CDR3 DNA: TGTGCCAGCAGTCCCGGGACACCGGGAAACACCATATATTTT
CDR3 protein: CASSPGTPGNTIYF

D gene: TRBD1
J gene: TRBJ2-3
V gene: TRBV19
clone size: .
CDR3 DNA: TGTGCCAGTAGAGACAGGGGCGGCACAGATACGCAGTATTTT
CDR3 protein: CASRDRGGTDTQYF

D gene: TRBD1
J gene: TRBJ2-1
V gene: TRBV9
clone size: .
CDR3 DNA: TGTGCCAGCAGCAGGGACAGATCCTACAATGAGCAGTTCTTC
CDR3 protein: CASSRDRSYNEQFF

D gene: TRBD1
J gene: TRBJ2-3
V gene: TRBV27
clone size: .
CDR3 DNA: TGTGCCAGCAGTTCCTTCGACAGGGTCTCCGCAGATACGCAGTATTTT
CDR3 protein: CASSSFDRVSADTQYF

D gene: TRBD2
J gene: TRBJ2-1
V gene: TRBV28
clone size: .
CDR3 DNA: TGTGCCAGCAGTTTACGACTATTCATAGCGGGATTTCGAGTTGATGAGCAGTTCTTC
CDR3 protein: CASSLRLFIAGFRVDEQFF

D gene: .
J gene: TRBJ1-1
V gene: TRBV6-5
clone size: .
CDR3 DNA: TGTGCCAGCAGTCCAACAGGGTTGAACACTGAAGCTTTCTTT
CDR3 protein: CASSPTGLNTEAFF

D gene: TRBD1
J gene: TRBJ1-4
V gene: TRBV9
clone size: .
CDR3 DNA: TGTGCCAGCAGCGCCGTCCCGGGACAGAGGAATGAAAAACTGTTTTTT
CDR3 protein: CASSAVPGQRNEKLFF

D gene: .
J gene: TRBJ2-7
V gene: TRBV28
clone size: .
CDR3 DNA: TGTGCCAGCAGCCAAGTCCTTCCCCGCGACGAGCAGTACTTC
CDR3 protein: CASSQVLPRDEQYF

D gene: .
J gene: TRBJ2-7
V gene: TRBV11-3
clone size: .
CDR3 DNA: TGTGCCAGCAGCCTTACGACAAATTCCTACGAGCAGTACTTC
CDR3 protein: CASSLTTNSYEQYF

D gene: TRBD1
J gene: TRBJ2-7
V gene: TRBV5-8
clone size: .
CDR3 DNA: TGTGCCAGCAGCAGGGACAGGGGGCGCGGCTACGAGCAGTACTTC
CDR3 protein: CASSRDRGRGYEQYF

D gene: .
J gene: TRBJ2-3
V gene: TRBV10-3
clone size: few
CDR3 DNA: TGTGCCACCCTACGAGGGAGCACAGATACGCAGTATTTT
CDR3 protein: CATLRGSTDTQYF

D gene: TRBD2
J gene: TRBJ2-3
V gene: TRBV27
clone size: .
CDR3 DNA: TGTGCCAGCAGTTTAAGAGCTAGCGGGAGCGCAGATACGCAGTATTTT
CDR3 protein: CASSLRASGSADTQYF

D gene: TRBD2
J gene: TRBJ2-7
V gene: TRBV7-3
clone size: .
CDR3 DNA: TGTGCCAGCAGCCAGTCCCCGGGACTAGTAAGGGAGCAGTACTTC
CDR3 protein: CASSQSPGLVREQYF

D gene: TRBD2
J gene: TRBJ2-1
V gene: TRBV9
clone size: .
CDR3 DNA: TGTGCCAGCAGCGTAGTGTCTAGCGGGAGGGGTGAGCAGTTCTTC
CDR3 protein: CASSVVSSGRGEQFF

D gene: .
J gene: TRBJ2-2
V gene: TRBV10-3
clone size: .
CDR3 DNA: TGTGCCATCAGTGATGCCGAGTTCGGGGAGCTGTTTTTT
CDR3 protein: CAISDAEFGELFF

D gene: .
J gene: TRBJ2-3
V gene: TRBV5-1
clone size: .
CDR3 DNA: TGCGCCAGCAGCTGGGGGCCGAGCACAGATACGCAGTATTTT
CDR3 protein: CASSWGPSTDTQYF

D gene: TRBD1
J gene: TRBJ1-1
V gene: TRBV19
clone size: .
CDR3 DNA: TGTGCCTGCACCCCGGACAGGCTTGGCACTGAAGCTTTCTTT
CDR3 protein: CACTPDRLGTEAFF

D gene: .
J gene: TRBJ1-2
V gene: TRBV30
clone size: .
CDR3 DNA: TGTGCCTGGAGTCGGGACAACCACTATGGCTACACCTTC
CDR3 protein: CAWSRDNHYGYTF

D gene: TRBD2
J gene: TRBJ2-7
V gene: TRBV5-1
clone size: .
CDR3 DNA: TGCGCCAGCAGCTTTAGCGGGGAGACCTACGAGCAGTACTTC
CDR3 protein: CASSFSGETYEQYF

D gene: TRBD2
J gene: TRBJ2-3
V gene: TRBV7-8
clone size: .
CDR3 DNA: TGTGCCAGCAGCCAACTAGCGCTCCGCACAGATACGCAGTATTTT
CDR3 protein: CASSQLALRTDTQYF

D gene: .
J gene: TRBJ1-5
V gene: TRBV28
clone size: .
CDR3 DNA: TGTGCCAGGGGGGGGGCCTCCAGTCAGCCCCAGCATTTT
CDR3 protein: CARGGASSQPQHF

D gene: .
J gene: TRBJ2-3
V gene: TRBV29-1
clone size: once
CDR3 DNA: TGCAGCGTTAAGGACAGTAGCACAGATACGCAGTATTTT
CDR3 protein: CSVKDSSTDTQYF

D gene: TRBD1
J gene: TRBJ1-4
V gene: TRBV30
clone size: few
CDR3 DNA: TGTGCCTGGAGCCCAAAACGGGGACAGGGGGTTGGGGAAAAACTGTTTTTT
CDR3 protein: CAWSPKRGQGVGEKLFF

D gene: TRBD1
J gene: TRBJ2-3
V gene: TRBV6-4
clone size: once
CDR3 DNA: TGTGCCAGCAGTGAATTCAGGGGGACAGATACGCAGTATTTT
CDR3 protein: CASSEFRGTDTQYF

D gene: .
J gene: TRBJ1-5
V gene: TRBV6-1
clone size: few
CDR3 DNA: TGTGCCAGCAGTGAAGCAGGGGCAGACAATCAGCCCCAGCATTTT
CDR3 protein: CASSEAGADNQPQHF

D gene: .
J gene: TRBJ1-2
V gene: TRBV3-1/TRBV3-2
clone size: .
CDR3 DNA: TGTGCCAGCAGCCAAGGGACAGCATATGGCTACACCTTC
CDR3 protein: CASSQGTAYGYTF

D gene: .
J gene: TRBJ2-2
V gene: TRBV6-5
clone size: many
CDR3 DNA: TGTGCCAGCAGTAGACAGAACACCGGGGAGCTGTTTTTT
CDR3 protein: CASSRQNTGELFF

D gene: .
J gene: TRBJ2-7
V gene: TRBV28
clone size: .
CDR3 DNA: TGTGCCAGCAGTTTAATTCAGCGGGCCCCCTACGAGCAGTACTTC
CDR3 protein: CASSLIQRAPYEQYF

D gene: .
J gene: TRBJ1-4
V gene: TRBV2
clone size: .
CDR3 DNA: TGTGCCAGCGAGGGGGAAGAAAAACTGTTTTTT
CDR3 protein: CASEGEEKLFF

D gene: .
J gene: TRBJ1-5
V gene: TRBV2
clone size: .
CDR3 DNA: TGTGCCAGCTCCATGACAGATAGCAATCAGCCCCAGCATTTT
CDR3 protein: CASSMTDSNQPQHF

D gene: .
J gene: TRBJ1-1
V gene: TRBV10-3
clone size: .
CDR3 DNA: TGTGCCATCAGAAGGGGGTTGAACACTGAAGCTTTCTTT
CDR3 protein: CAIRRGLNTEAFF

D gene: TRBD2
J gene: TRBJ2-7
V gene: TRBV7-2
clone size: .
CDR3 DNA: TGTGCCAGCAGCCCCCGGGGAGGGACGATTCGCTACGAGCAGTACTTC
CDR3 protein: CASSPRGGTIRYEQYF

D gene: TRBD1
J gene: TRBJ1-5
V gene: TRBV2
clone size: .
CDR3 DNA: TGTGCCAGCAGTTCGGACAGGGGGACAGGCAATCAGCCCCAGCATTTT
CDR3 protein: CASSSDRGTGNQPQHF

D gene: TRBD2
J gene: TRBJ2-7
V gene: TRBV5-1
clone size: .
CDR3 DNA: TGCGCCAGCAGCATCGGGACTAGCGAGGGCTACGAGCAGTACTTC
CDR3 protein: CASSIGTSEGYEQYF

D gene: TRBD2
J gene: TRBJ2-7
V gene: TRBV28
clone size: .
CDR3 DNA: TGTGCCAGCAGTTTCAAGGGAGCCGGACTAGCGGTCGAGCAGTACTTC
CDR3 protein: CASSFKGAGLAVEQYF

D gene: .
J gene: TRBJ2-7
V gene: TRBV5-4
clone size: .
CDR3 DNA: TGTGCCAGCAGCTTGGGGCAGGTCAAATCCCTGGCCCACGAGCAGTACTTC
CDR3 protein: CASSLGQVKSLAHEQYF

D gene: TRBD2
J gene: TRBJ2-2
V gene: TRBV7-3
clone size: .
CDR3 DNA: TGTGCCAGCAGCTTAGCGGGAGGGCCGAGCACCGGGGAGCTGTTTTTT
CDR3 protein: CASSLAGGPSTGELFF

D gene: TRBD2
J gene: TRBJ2-1
V gene: TRBV9
clone size: .
CDR3 DNA: TGTGCCAGCAGCGTAGCCCCAGCGGGGGTTGGGGGAAATGAGCAGTTCTTC
CDR3 protein: CASSVAPAGVGGNEQFF

D gene: TRBD1
J gene: TRBJ1-2
V gene: TRBV2
clone size: .
CDR3 DNA: TGTGCCAGCAGTGCACGGACAGGGGTAGCCTATGGCTACACCTTC
CDR3 protein: CASSARTGVAYGYTF

D gene: .
J gene: TRBJ2-3
V gene: TRBV19
clone size: .
CDR3 DNA: TGTGCCAGTAGTTTTCGGTCGGATACGCAGTATTTT
CDR3 protein: CASSFRSDTQYF

D gene: .
J gene: TRBJ1-1
V gene: TRBV3-1/TRBV3-2
clone size: .
CDR3 DNA: TGTGCCAGCAGCCAAGAGGGGGGGGGCGCAGAGGCTTTCTTT
CDR3 protein: CASSQEGGGAEAFF

D gene: TRBD1
J gene: TRBJ1-1
V gene: TRBV5-5
clone size: few
CDR3 DNA: TGTGCCAGCAGCGTGACAGGGGGAGTCACTGAAGCTTTCTTT
CDR3 protein: CASSVTGGVTEAFF

D gene: .
J gene: TRBJ2-3
V gene: TRBV5-1
clone size: few
CDR3 DNA: TGCGCCAGCAGTTCGAACAGGGGCACAGATACGCAGTATTTT
CDR3 protein: CASSSNRGTDTQYF

D gene: TRBD1
J gene: TRBJ1-1
V gene: TRBV11-2
clone size: once
CDR3 DNA: TGTGCCAGCAGCTTAGACCGACAGGGGAACACTGAAGCTTTCTTT
CDR3 protein: CASSLDRQGNTEAFF

D gene: TRBD2
J gene: TRBJ2-5
V gene: TRBV7-2
clone size: .
CDR3 DNA: TGTGCCAGCAGCTTAGGGGGGGGACAAGAGACCCAGTACTTC
CDR3 protein: CASSLGGGQETQYF

D gene: .
J gene: TRBJ1-1
V gene: TRBV15
clone size: .
CDR3 DNA: TGTGCCACCAGCAGATCCCCGGGGTCCAACACTGAAGCTTTCTTT
CDR3 protein: CATSRSPGSNTEAFF

D gene: .
J gene: TRBJ2-3
V gene: TRBV13
clone size: once
CDR3 DNA: TGTGCCAGCAGCGCCTTCGGGGCAGATACGCAGTATTTT
CDR3 protein: CASSAFGADTQYF

D gene: TRBD1
J gene: TRBJ1-1
V gene: TRBV18
clone size: .
CDR3 DNA: TGTGCCAGCTCACCAGGATCGGGACAGCAGAACACTGAAGCTTTCTTT
CDR3 protein: CASSPGSGQQNTEAFF